This TCR beta chain was recovered during a study of human T cells and chemical hapten exposure. Study overall: TCR yield per sample varied, mainly due to pooled library volumes.

Individual cDNA molecules had unique molecular identifiers attached to them by the library. Original handling: A typical sample had roughly 96,000 TCRs, with roughly 23,224 to 690,600 overall. TCRdb re-called the 5' RACE reads through MiXCR, storing one row per CDR3 protein. The V and J calls, along with clone size, are taken from TCRdb and not from the paper's own processing. The table shows around 82,000 distinct CDR3 sequences, with 6% to 8.5% occurring only once. RNA extraction used unfractionated whole blood as the source of total RNA. This TCR was recovered from a male donor in good health.

The CDR3 reads CASSPRLAGENEQFF. In nucleotides, the CDR3 is TGTGCCAGTAGTCCTCGCCTAGCGGGGGAAAATGAGCAGTTCTTC. The chain links TRBV19 to TRBJ2-1; 10 bases align to TRBD2. The CDR3 extends over 15 amino acids. J gave up 7 bases and V 5 bases, and 8 bases lay outside the gene matches. CDR1 is LNHDA and CDR2 is SQIVND in the germline V gene (reference sequence).